What follows is one T cell receptor beta chain and its context. This specimen includes other DNA sequences encoding the same CDR3. This CDR3 contains 14 residues. V lost 3 bases and J lost 5; bases outside the gene matches: 4. Looked up from germline, CDR1 is ENHRY and CDR2 is SYGVKD. In the authors' methods: Cell counts per sample came from amplifying reference gene primers. Generated by immunoSEQ multiplex PCR, the TCRdb table keeps only in-frame clones and is missing some. For V, J and clone size, that table is used; D and trimming come from the DNA. This sample yields 190,000 or so clones, of which about nine tenths are seen a single time; about 7% belongs to the top ten. This entry belongs to a study of blood T cell repertoires in COVID-19. Study details: COVID-19 samples, acute and convalescent, were from the United States, Italy and Spain. PBMCs, B-cell-depleted T cells, or T cells provided the cDNA or gDNA that made up the material.

The chain has TRBV10-3 and TRBJ1-1, with 9 bases that match TRBD1. Sequenced material: peripheral blood. The sequence was collected from a man between 40 and 49 years old with acute or convalescent COVID-19. CDR3 loop: CAISERTGDTEAFF. The CDR3 region has the DNA TGTGCCATCAGTGAAAGGACAGGGGATACTGAAGCTTTCTTT.